This TCR beta chain appears in the sequencing data of a study of regulatory T cells in long-lasting Graves disease. The sample's time point: newly diagnosed GD, antithyroid drugs for less than 3 months. Preparation of the TCR library used RNA extracted from PBMCs. According to the study, TCR beta libraries were built with iRepertoire HTBI primers and CDR3-region Arm-PCR. TCRdb fed the multiplex PCR reads into MiXCR, producing one record per CDR3 protein. The table records 440,000 or so distinct CDR3 sequences, approximately 16% of them present only once. This clonotype was counted ten times or more. Another study also made use of these data, one on T cells in Graves' hyperthyroidism and ophthalmopathy.

Specimen: peripheral blood mononuclear cells (PBMCs), collected at new diagnosis, from a patient treated with antithyroid drugs. The TCR sequence derives from a woman in her 30s with Graves disease.

In DNA form, the CDR3 reads TGCGCCAGCAGCTTGGGACTAGGGGCTGGCATTCAGTACTTC. It yields the protein CASSLGLGAGIQYF. The rearrangement links TRBV5-1 to TRBJ2-4, with a weak D call TRBD2 (6 bases). The V gene's germline CDR1 is SGHRS and CDR2 YFSETQ. The CDR3 has 14 amino acids. V lost 0 bases, J lost 9 bases, and 13 bases lay in between.